Listed below are T cell receptor beta chains from one sample, sequenced in a study of blood T cell repertoires in COVID-19. The protocol was immunoSEQ multiplex PCR, while the TCRdb copy is restricted to in-frame clones and leaves out a portion. The sample has just over 250,000 clones, roughly 88% seen once. The sequencing input was peripheral blood. These receptors were collected from a woman in her seventies with COVID-19, enrolled during active disease. Each CDR3 is given with its conserved first and last residue. A D gene is named only where the DNA matches it firmly. Size is omitted from some rows. Given values are once, few, many or a class for expanded clones.

D	V	J	size	CDR3	DNA
TRBD1	TRBV19	TRBJ2-6	few	CASSDRGGTGANVLTF	TGTGCCAGTAGTGACAGGGGAGGTACTGGGGCCAACGTCCTGACTTTC
-	TRBV7-2	TRBJ2-1	-	CASSSEGRNEQFF	TGTGCCAGCAGCTCAGAGGGCCGAAATGAGCAGTTCTTC
TRBD1	TRBV9	TRBJ1-3	-	CASSVASGTAGNTIYF	TGTGCCAGCAGCGTAGCTTCTGGGACAGCTGGAAACACCATATATTTT
-	TRBV3-1/TRBV3-2	TRBJ2-7	-	CASSPDGKGNEQYF	TGTGCCAGCAGTCCGGACGGGAAAGGTAACGAGCAGTACTTC
-	TRBV24-1	TRBJ2-3	-	CATSDHGSNTDTQYF	TGTGCCACCAGTGATCACGGGTCAAACACAGATACGCAGTATTTT
-	TRBV5-6	TRBJ1-2	-	CASSFAGDNYGYTF	TGTGCCAGCAGCTTTGCAGGGGATAACTATGGCTACACCTTC
TRBD2	TRBV3-1/TRBV3-2	TRBJ2-4	-	CASSPASGSFNIQYF	TGTGCCAGCAGCCCGGCTAGCGGGAGTTTTAACATTCAGTACTTC
-	TRBV25-1	TRBJ2-7	-	CASSDRSPPEQYF	TGTGCCAGCAGTGATCGGTCCCCGCCCGAGCAGTACTTC
TRBD1	TRBV6-5	TRBJ1-2	-	CASRQGGAGGYTF	TGTGCCAGCAGGCAAGGGGGCGCGGGTGGCTACACCTTC
TRBD1	TRBV27	TRBJ2-3	-	CASRRQGGTDTQYF	TGTGCCAGCCGAAGACAGGGTGGCACAGATACGCAGTATTTT
TRBD1	TRBV19	TRBJ1-5	-	CASTGGRSNQPQHF	TGTGCCAGTACAGGGGGCCGTAGCAATCAGCCCCAGCATTTT
-	TRBV5-1	TRBJ2-7	-	CASRPSLEREEQYF	TGCGCCAGCAGACCTTCACTCGAGAGGGAAGAGCAGTACTTC
-	TRBV5-1	TRBJ2-5	-	CASSPSGVETQYF	TGCGCCAGCAGCCCCTCAGGGGTGGAGACCCAGTACTTC
TRBD1	TRBV19	TRBJ1-1	-	CASSPDRGGTEAFF	TGTGCCAGTAGTCCGGACAGGGGGGGCACTGAAGCTTTCTTT
TRBD2	TRBV7-3	TRBJ2-1	-	CASSLPRASGYYNEQFF	TGTGCCAGCAGCTTACCGCGGGCTAGCGGGTATTACAATGAGCAGTTCTTC
TRBD1	TRBV30	TRBJ2-7	-	CATDRGGHEQYF	TGTGCCACCGACAGGGGAGGTCACGAGCAGTACTTC
-	TRBV15	TRBJ1-5	-	CATSRDRAGNQPQHF	TGTGCCACCAGCAGAGATAGGGCAGGGAATCAGCCCCAGCATTTT
TRBD1	TRBV7-2	TRBJ1-5	-	CASSSDRVGQPQHF	TGTGCCAGCAGCTCCGACAGGGTGGGGCAGCCCCAGCATTTT
-	TRBV30	TRBJ2-3	-	CAWSISLDTQYF	TGTGCCTGGAGCATTAGTTTAGATACGCAGTATTTT
-	TRBV5-4	TRBJ2-1	-	CASRLPGEYNEQFF	TGTGCCAGCAGGCTGCCCGGGGAATACAATGAGCAGTTCTTC
-	TRBV20-1	TRBJ2-6	-	CSASLSGANVLTF	TGCAGTGCTAGTCTATCTGGGGCCAACGTCCTGACTTTC
TRBD2	TRBV13	TRBJ2-7	-	CASTKWGSGKYEQYF	TGTGCCAGCACCAAGTGGGGGAGCGGGAAGTACGAGCAGTACTTC